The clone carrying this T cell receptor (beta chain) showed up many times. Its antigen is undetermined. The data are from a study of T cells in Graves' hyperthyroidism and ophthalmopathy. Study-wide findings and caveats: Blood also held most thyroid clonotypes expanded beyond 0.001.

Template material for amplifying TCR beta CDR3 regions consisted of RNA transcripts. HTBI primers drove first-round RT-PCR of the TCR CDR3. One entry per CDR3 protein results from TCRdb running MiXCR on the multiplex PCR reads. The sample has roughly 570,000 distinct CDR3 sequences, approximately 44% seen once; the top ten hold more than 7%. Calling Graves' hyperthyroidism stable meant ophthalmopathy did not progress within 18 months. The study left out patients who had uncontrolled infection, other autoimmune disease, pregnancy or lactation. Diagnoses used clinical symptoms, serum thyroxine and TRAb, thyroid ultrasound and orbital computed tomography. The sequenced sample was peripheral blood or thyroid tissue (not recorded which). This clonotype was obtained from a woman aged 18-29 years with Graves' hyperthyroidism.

The chain's CDR3 is CATSRDLNLGNTEAFF. The CDR3 DNA follows: TGTGCCACCAGCCGGGACTTAAATCTCGGGAACACTGAAGCTTTCTTT. The V and J genes are TRBV24-1 and TRBJ1-1; tentatively, D is TRBD1 (5 bases). CDR3 length: 16 residues. V lost 7 bases and J 1 base, leaving 18 bases between the germline ends. The germline gives CDR1 KGHDR, CDR2 SFDVKD.